This TCR beta chain was recovered during a study of control samples from healthy donors and cancer patients. Germline V CDR1 and CDR2: SGHAT, FQNNGV. Trimming left V 4 bases short and J 0 bases short, with 16 bases between. The CDR3 spans 17 residues. Repertoires were generated with immunoSEQ multiplex PCR, while TCRdb's copy carries only in-frame clones and drops some. The sample holds about 120,000 clones; roughly 92% are singletons and the top ten take 5.5% to 7%. The sample consisted of blood. The chain carries TRBV11-2 and TRBJ1-3; a weak D match, TRBD1 (6 bases). The TCR was taken from a man between 18 and 29 years old in good health. CDR3 DNA sequence: TGTGCCAGCAGCTCAAGGCACAGGGAATTCTCTGGAAACACCATATATTTT. It encodes CASSSRHREFSGNTIYF.